This T cell receptor (beta chain) was recorded in a study of blood T cell repertoires in COVID-19. Overall study context: Researchers got acute and convalescent COVID-19 samples from the United States, Italy and Spain.

The data were produced by immunoSEQ multiplex PCR, yet TCRdb's version contains in-frame clones alone and is incomplete. Of 200,000 to 300,000 clones in the sample, more than 70% were seen once. This CDR3 comprises 15 residues. From germline, CDR1 is SGHVS and CDR2 FNYEAQ. The V and J ends lost 1 base and 0 bases respectively, with 10 bases between them. V gene TRBV7-6 combines with J gene TRBJ2-7; perhaps TRBD2 as D (5 bases). This clonotype was obtained from a woman in her 50s with acute or convalescent COVID-19. Sequencing was performed on peripheral blood. The CDR3 bases are TGTGCCAGCAGCTTAGAGGTGGGGAGCTCCTACGAGCAGTACTTC. Translation gives CASSLEVGSSYEQYF.